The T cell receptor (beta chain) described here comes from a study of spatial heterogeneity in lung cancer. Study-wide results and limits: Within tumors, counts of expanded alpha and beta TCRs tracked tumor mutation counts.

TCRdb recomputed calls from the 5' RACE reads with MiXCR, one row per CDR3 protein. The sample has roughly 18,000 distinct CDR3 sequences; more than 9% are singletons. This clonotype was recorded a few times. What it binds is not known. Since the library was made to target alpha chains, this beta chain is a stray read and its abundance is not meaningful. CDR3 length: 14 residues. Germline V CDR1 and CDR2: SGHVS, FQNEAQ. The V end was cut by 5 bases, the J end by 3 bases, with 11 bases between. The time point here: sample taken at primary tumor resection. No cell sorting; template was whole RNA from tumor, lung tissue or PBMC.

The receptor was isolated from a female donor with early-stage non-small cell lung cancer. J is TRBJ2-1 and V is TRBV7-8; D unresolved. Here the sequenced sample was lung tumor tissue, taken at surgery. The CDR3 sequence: CASSPDWGYNEQFF. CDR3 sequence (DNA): TGTGCCAGCAGCCCAGATTGGGGCTACAATGAGCAGTTCTTC.